The 3 T cell receptor beta chains below all came from one sample that was sequenced in a study of blood T cell repertoires in COVID-19. The protocol was immunoSEQ multiplex PCR, while the TCRdb copy is restricted to in-frame clones and leaves out a portion. This table holds roughly 200,000 clones, about 87% found once. The source material was peripheral blood. The receptors were gathered from a man aged 55 to 70 who had recovered from COVID-19.

The rearrangement joins TRBV6-5 to TRBJ2-3; 12 nucleotides line up with TRBD2. The germline CDR1 and CDR2 sequences are MNHEY and SVGAGI. The CDR3 loop spans 14 amino acids. V was pared by 7 bases and J by 7 bases, with 6 bases of the junction left unmatched. This CDR3 reads CASTTTSGGNTQYF. CDR3 nucleotides: TGTGCCAGCACTACGACTAGCGGGGGAAATACGCAGTATTTT.

J is TRBJ1-1 and V is TRBV30, with TRBD1 as a possible D gene (5 bases). Germline V CDR1 and CDR2: GTSNPN, SVGIG (reference sequence). V shed 5 bases and J shed 9 bases, with 19 bases lying between them. CDR3 length equals 13 residues. The chain's CDR3 is CAWGDSSPTKAFF. The CDR3 DNA is TGTGCCTGGGGAGACAGTTCCCCGACGAAAGCTTTCTTT.

V gene TRBV2 combines with J gene TRBJ2-5, with D possibly matching TRBD2 (5 bases). The CDR3 spans 12 residues. The V gene's germline CDR1 is SNHLY and CDR2 FYNNEI. Trimming took 3 bases from V and 9 from J, leaving 11 bases between them. CDR3 in DNA: TGTGCCAGCAGTGAGTTGCGGGTGGCCCAGTACTTC. The encoded protein is CASSELRVAQYF.